Listed below are T cell receptor beta chains from one sample, sequenced in a study of immune evolution from preneoplasia to lung adenocarcinoma. The repertoire was sequenced with immunoSEQ multiplex PCR; TCRdb's copy has only in-frame clones and lacks some. The table has roughly 2,200 clones, roughly 80% seen once. Sequencing was performed on FFPE adjacent normal lung tissue. The receptors were sampled from a person aged 55-80 years with lung adenocarcinoma. The CDR3 runs from the conserved cysteine through the conserved F or W. D genes are given only for firm matches. Rows may omit the clone size; those that give it use once, few, many or a size class.

v_call: TRBV28; d_call: .; clone_size: .; j_call: TRBJ1-6; cdr3_aa: CASRPDSYNSPLHF; cdr3_nt: TGTGCCAGCAGGCCGGACTCCTATAATTCACCCCTCCACTTT
v_call: TRBV5-1; d_call: TRBD1; clone_size: .; j_call: TRBJ1-1; cdr3_aa: CASSVAGQGNTEAFF; cdr3_nt: TGCGCCAGCAGCGTGGCTGGACAGGGGAACACTGAAGCTTTCTTT
v_call: TRBV15; d_call: .; clone_size: .; j_call: TRBJ1-5; cdr3_aa: CATSSGGGWSGDVQPQHF; cdr3_nt: TGTGCCACCAGCAGTGGGGGAGGTTGGAGCGGTGATGTTCAGCCCCAGCATTTT
v_call: TRBV6-1; d_call: TRBD2; clone_size: .; j_call: TRBJ2-3; cdr3_aa: CASSEEAGGTDTQYF; cdr3_nt: TGTGCCAGCAGTGAAGAGGCGGGGGGCACAGATACGCAGTATTTT
v_call: TRBV6-1; d_call: .; clone_size: once; j_call: TRBJ2-7; cdr3_aa: CASSYEGGREQYF; cdr3_nt: TGTGCCAGCAGCTATGAGGGGGGACGTGAGCAGTACTTC
v_call: TRBV10-3; d_call: .; clone_size: .; j_call: TRBJ2-7; cdr3_aa: CAISERVSYEQYF; cdr3_nt: TGTGCCATCAGTGAGAGGGTCTCCTACGAGCAGTACTTC
v_call: TRBV6-1; d_call: TRBD1; clone_size: few; j_call: TRBJ1-5; cdr3_aa: CASTLTGNQPQHF; cdr3_nt: TGTGCCAGCACCCTGACAGGGAATCAGCCCCAGCATTTT
v_call: TRBV10-3; d_call: .; clone_size: .; j_call: TRBJ1-5; cdr3_aa: CAIRGQGDQPQHF; cdr3_nt: TGTGCCATCAGGGGCCAGGGAGATCAGCCCCAGCATTTT
v_call: TRBV7-2; d_call: TRBD1; clone_size: .; j_call: TRBJ1-1; cdr3_aa: CASSRRQGVEAFF; cdr3_nt: TGTGCCAGCAGCCGAAGACAGGGGGTTGAAGCTTTCTTT
v_call: TRBV10-3; d_call: TRBD1; clone_size: .; j_call: TRBJ2-2; cdr3_aa: CAINHAGQGLTGELFF; cdr3_nt: TGTGCCATCAACCATGCCGGACAGGGCCTCACCGGGGAGCTGTTTTTT
v_call: TRBV29-1; d_call: .; clone_size: once; j_call: TRBJ2-7; cdr3_aa: CSVDRDGGSYEQYF; cdr3_nt: TGCAGCGTAGACCGGGACGGCGGCTCCTACGAGCAGTACTTC
v_call: TRBV7-2; d_call: .; clone_size: .; j_call: TRBJ2-2; cdr3_aa: CASSLVMGAITGELFF; cdr3_nt: TGTGCCAGCAGCTTAGTCATGGGGGCGATCACCGGGGAGCTGTTTTTT
v_call: TRBV4-3; d_call: .; clone_size: .; j_call: TRBJ2-3; cdr3_aa: CASSRGFLTSTDTQYF; cdr3_nt: TGCGCCAGCAGCCGGGGCTTTCTCACTAGCACAGATACGCAGTATTTT
v_call: TRBV27; d_call: TRBD1; clone_size: .; j_call: TRBJ2-2; cdr3_aa: CASFTGATGELFF; cdr3_nt: TGTGCCAGTTTTACAGGGGCAACCGGGGAGCTGTTTTTT
v_call: TRBV7-9; d_call: .; clone_size: once; j_call: TRBJ2-2; cdr3_aa: CASSLAQAANTGELFF; cdr3_nt: TGTGCCAGCAGCTTAGCTCAAGCCGCGAACACCGGGGAGCTGTTTTTT